The source of this TCR beta chain is a study of early T cells in non-severe SARS-CoV-2 infection. Study-wide background: It was bulk RNA from unsorted whole blood that was sequenced, and the chains were unpaired.

The germline V gene has CDR1 SQVTM and CDR2 ANQGSEA. Trimming removed 3 bases at V and 0 bases at J, with 11 bases between. This CDR3 is built from 14 residues. Attachment of unique molecular identifiers was made to individual cDNA molecules. TCRdb processed the 5' RACE reads anew with MiXCR; each CDR3 protein has one entry. The sample comprises fewer than 80,000 distinct CDR3 sequences, roughly 13% of which are singletons, and approximately 4.7% rests with the top ten. Sequencing was carried out using whole blood. The TCR comes from an adult who was a healthcare worker with PCR-confirmed SARS-CoV-2 infection or an uninfected control (not recorded which). The chain is built from TRBV29-1 and TRBJ2-5; D may be TRBD1 or TRBD2 (5 bases each). CDR3 nucleotide sequence: TGCAGCGTTGACCTGGGACGGAACCAAGAGACCCAGTACTTC. It encodes CSVDLGRNQETQYF.